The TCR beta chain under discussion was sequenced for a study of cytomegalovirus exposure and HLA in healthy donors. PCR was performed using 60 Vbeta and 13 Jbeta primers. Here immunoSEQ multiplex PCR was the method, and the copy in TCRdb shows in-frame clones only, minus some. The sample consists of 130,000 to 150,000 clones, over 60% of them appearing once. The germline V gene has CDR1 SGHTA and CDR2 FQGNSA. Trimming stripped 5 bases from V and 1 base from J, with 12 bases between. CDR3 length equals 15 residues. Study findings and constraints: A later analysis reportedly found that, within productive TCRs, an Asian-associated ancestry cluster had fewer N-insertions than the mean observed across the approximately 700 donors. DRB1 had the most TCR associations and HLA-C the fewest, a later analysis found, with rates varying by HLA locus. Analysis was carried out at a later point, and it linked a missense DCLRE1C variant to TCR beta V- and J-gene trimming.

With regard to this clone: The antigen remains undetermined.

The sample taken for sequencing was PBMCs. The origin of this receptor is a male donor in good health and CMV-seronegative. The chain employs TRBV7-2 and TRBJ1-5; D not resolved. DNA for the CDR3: TGTGCCAGCAGCGCCGAAGCGGGCAGCAATCAGCCCCAGCATTTT. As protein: CASSAEAGSNQPQHF.